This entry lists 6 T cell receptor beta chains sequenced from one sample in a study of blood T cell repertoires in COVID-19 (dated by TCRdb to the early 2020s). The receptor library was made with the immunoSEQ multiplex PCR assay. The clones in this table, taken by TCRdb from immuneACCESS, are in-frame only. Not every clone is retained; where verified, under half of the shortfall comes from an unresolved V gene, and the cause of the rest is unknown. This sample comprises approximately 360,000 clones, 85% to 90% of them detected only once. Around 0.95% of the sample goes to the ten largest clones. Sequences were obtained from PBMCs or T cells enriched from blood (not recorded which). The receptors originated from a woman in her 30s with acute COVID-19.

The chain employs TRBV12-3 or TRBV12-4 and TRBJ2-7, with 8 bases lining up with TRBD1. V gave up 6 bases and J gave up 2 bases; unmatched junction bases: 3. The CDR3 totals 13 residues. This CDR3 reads CASSIQGAYEQYF. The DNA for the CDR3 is TGTGCCAGCAGCATACAGGGGGCCTACGAGCAGTACTTC.

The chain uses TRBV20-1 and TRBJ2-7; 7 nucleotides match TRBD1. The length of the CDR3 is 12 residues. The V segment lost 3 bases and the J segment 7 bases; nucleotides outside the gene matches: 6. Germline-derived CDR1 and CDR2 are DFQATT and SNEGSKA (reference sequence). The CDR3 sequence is CSASWDSPEQYF. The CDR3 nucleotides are TGCAGTGCTAGTTGGGACAGTCCAGAGCAGTACTTC.

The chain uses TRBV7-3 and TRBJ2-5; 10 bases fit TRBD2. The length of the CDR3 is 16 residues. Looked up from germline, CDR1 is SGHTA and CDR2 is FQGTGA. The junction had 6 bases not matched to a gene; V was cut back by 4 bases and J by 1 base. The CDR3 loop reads CASSSQRGGSQETQYF. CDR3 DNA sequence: TGTGCCAGCAGCTCTCAGCGGGGGGGATCCCAAGAGACCCAGTACTTC.

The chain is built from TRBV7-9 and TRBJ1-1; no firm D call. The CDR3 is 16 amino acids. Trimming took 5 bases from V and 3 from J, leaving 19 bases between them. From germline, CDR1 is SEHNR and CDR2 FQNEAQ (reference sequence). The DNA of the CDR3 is TGTGCCAGCAGCCCACCGCTGGTAGGTCAGGACACTGAAGCTTTCTTT. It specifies CASSPPLVGQDTEAFF.

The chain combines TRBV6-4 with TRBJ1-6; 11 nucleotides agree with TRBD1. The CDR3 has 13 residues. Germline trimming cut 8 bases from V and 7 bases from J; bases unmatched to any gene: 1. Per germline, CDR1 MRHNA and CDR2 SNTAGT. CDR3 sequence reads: CASGTGGNSPLHF. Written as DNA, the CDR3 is TGTGCCAGCGGGACAGGGGGAAATTCACCCCTCCACTTT.

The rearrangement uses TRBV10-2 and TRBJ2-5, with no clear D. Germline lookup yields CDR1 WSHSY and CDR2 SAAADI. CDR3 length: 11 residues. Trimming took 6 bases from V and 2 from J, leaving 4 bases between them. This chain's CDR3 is CASRAQETQYF. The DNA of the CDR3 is TGCGCCAGCAGAGCACAAGAGACCCAGTACTTC.